What follows are 9 T cell receptor beta chains derived from one specimen sequenced in a study of T cells in Graves' hyperthyroidism and ophthalmopathy. The investigators amplified TCR beta CDR3 regions from RNA transcripts. The HTBI primer set served for first-round RT-PCR of the TCR CDR3. TCRdb used MiXCR to reprocess the multiplex PCR reads, holding one entry per CDR3 protein. The sample consists of roughly 200,000 distinct CDR3 sequences, about 17% of them appearing once. Specimen: blood. These receptors originate from a man aged 40-49 years with Graves' hyperthyroidism.

At least ten counts were recorded for this clonotype. The V and J genes are TRBV5-5 and TRBJ1-4; D remains unclear. The V end lost 4 bases, the J end lost 9 bases, and 19 bases lay between the germline ends. Germline loops: CDR1 SGHKS, CDR2 YYEKEE (reference sequence). The CDR3 has 15 residues. This CDR3 is CASSRVEGLDKKLFF. The CDR3 coding sequence is TGTGCCAGCAGCAGGGTAGAAGGTCTGGATAAAAAACTGTTTTTT.

This clonotype was seen at least ten times. V is TRBV20-1 and J is TRBJ2-2; D ambiguous. There are 14 residues in the CDR3. The V end lost 6 bases, the J end lost 1 base, and 12 bases lay between the germline ends. Germline CDR1 reads DFQATT; CDR2 reads SNEGSKA (reference sequence). CDR3 bases: TGCAGTGCCCCCCCGGGTGGGAACACCGGGGAGCTGTTTTTT. This encodes CSAPPGGNTGELFF.

This clonotype has more than one count but fewer than ten. V gene TRBV6-2 or TRBV6-3 combines with J gene TRBJ2-5; 14 nucleotides align to TRBD2. The CDR3 covers 18 residues. The junction had 13 bases not matched to a gene; V was cut back by 5 bases and J by 5 bases. Germline V gene data show CDR1 as MNHEY and CDR2 as SVGEGT. CDR3 region: CASSPLTSGGGQLETQYF. The CDR3 coding sequence is TGTGCCAGCAGTCCCCTGACTAGCGGGGGGGGCCAATTGGAGACCCAGTACTTC.

Comment on this clonotype: This may stem from a read error, because a much larger clone lies one nucleotide away. The genes are TRBV5-6 and TRBJ2-7, with 7 bases identical to TRBD1. The V segment lost 4 bases and the J segment 2 bases; nucleotides outside the gene matches: 6. The CDR3 runs 14 residues. Per the germline V gene, CDR1 is SGHDT and CDR2 is YYEEEE. The CDR3 region has the DNA TGTGCCAGCAGCCTCGGACAGGAGGCCTACGAGCAGTACTTC. As protein: CASSLGQEAYEQYF. Using reference TRBV5-6 and TRBJ2-7 for the parts outside the CDR3, the full variable domain is DAGVTQSPTHLIKTRGQQVTLRCSPKSGHDTVSWYQQALGQGPQFIFQYYEEEERQRGNFPDRFSGHQFPNYSSELNVNALLLGDSALYLCASSLGQEAYEQYFGPGTRLTVT.

This clonotype occurred many times. The chain uses TRBV7-2 and TRBJ2-2, with D perhaps TRBD2 (6 bases). CDR3 size: 15 residues. The germline V gene encodes CDR1 SGHTA and CDR2 FQGNSA. With 1 base removed from V and 1 base from J, the gap between germline ends came to 7 bases. The CDR3 here is CASSLVGGNTGELFF. The CDR3 nucleotides are TGTGCCAGCAGCTTAGTCGGGGGGAACACCGGGGAGCTGTTTTTT.

This clonotype has at least ten counts. This sequence joins TRBV27 and TRBJ1-5; D is perhaps TRBD1 (6 bases). Per the germline V gene, CDR1 is MNHEY and CDR2 is SMNVEV (reference sequence). The CDR3 spans 16 residues. The germline V and J ends were trimmed by 6 bases and 4 bases, with 19 bases remaining between them. The CDR3 DNA sequence: TGTGCCAGCAGCGGCGCAGGGGCTGGTGAAAATCAGCCCCAGCATTTT. Translated: CASSGAGAGENQPQHF.

This clonotype was seen a few times. This chain links TRBV20-1 with TRBJ1-1; TRBD1 is a possible D gene (6 bases). The V end lost 0 bases, the J end lost 1 base, and 9 bases lay between the germline ends. This CDR3 has 14 amino acids. Germline CDR1 DFQATT, CDR2 SNEGSKA (reference sequence). The CDR3 DNA reads TGCAGTGCTAGAGAGGGGGCCGGGAACACTGAAGCTTTCTTT. Protein: CSAREGAGNTEAFF.

This clonotype was seen repeatedly, ten times or more. V usage is TRBV7-2 and J usage is TRBJ2-3; D may be TRBD1 or TRBD2 (5 bases each). The CDR3 covers 15 residues. Germline values: CDR1 SGHTA, CDR2 FQGNSA. The V and J ends lost 6 bases and 6 bases respectively, with 19 bases between them. CDR3 sequence: CASSQEGSSVDTQYF. Here the CDR3 DNA reads TGTGCCAGCAGTCAAGAGGGGTCGTCCGTTGATACGCAGTATTTT. The complete variable domain, with remaining parts taken from reference TRBV7-2 and TRBJ2-3, reads GAGVSQSPSNKVTEKGKDVELRCDPISGHTALYWYRQSLGQGLEFLIYFQGNSAPDKSGLPSDRFSAERTGGSVSTLTIQRTQQEDSAVYLCASSQEGSSVDTQYFGPGTRLTVL.

The J gene is TRBJ1-1, the V gene TRBV4-3; no reliable D call. CDR3 length: 15 amino acids. Germline assignment: CDR1 LGHNA and CDR2 YSLEER. V was cut by 0 bases and J by 2 bases, with 10 bases left in between. For the CDR3, the DNA is TGCGCCAGCAGCCAAGATTGGCAGATAAACACTGAAGCTTTCTTT. This gives the protein CASSQDWQINTEAFF.